This passage covers 27 T cell receptor beta chains from one sample sequenced in a study of shared clonotypes between healthy human individuals. Assay used: immunoSEQ multiplex PCR; TCRdb lists only in-frame clones, some missing. This table has 980,000 or so clones, roughly 72% appearing once. Sequencing used memory CD4+ T cells sorted from blood. Subset specified: CD45RA-negative fraction. The origin of the receptors is a man aged 18-30 years in good health.

This chain connects TRBV18 to TRBJ2-7, with 10 bases that match TRBD1. The length of the CDR3 is 15 residues. CDR1 and CDR2 from the germline V gene are KGHSH and LQKENI. V trimming: 0 bases; J trimming: 4 bases; junction bases outside the gene matches: 3. The CDR3 sequence is CASSPPTGGRYEQYF. CDR3 DNA: TGTGCCAGCTCACCACCGACAGGGGGCAGATACGAGCAGTACTTC.

This clone appeared once. In the same sample, other DNA sequences code for this CDR3. J is TRBJ2-7 and V is TRBV5-1; TRBD1 matches at 9 bases. This CDR3 spans 14 amino acids. CDR1 SGHRS and CDR2 YFSETQ come from the germline V gene. The V and J ends lost 6 bases and 2 bases, in that order; junction bases with no gene match: 6. CDR3 amino acids: CASNSGTGTYEQYF. In DNA, the CDR3 is TGCGCCAGCAACTCCGGGACAGGGACCTACGAGCAGTACTTC.

The rearrangement uses TRBV7-2 and TRBJ1-6, with D hard to call. Trimming shortened V by 3 bases and J by 3 bases, and 3 bases separated the two germline ends. This CDR3 comprises 13 residues. CDR1 is SGHTA, CDR2 FQGNSA, per germline. This CDR3 reads CASSFNYNSPLHF. In DNA, the CDR3 is TGTGCCAGCAGCTTTAACTATAATTCACCCCTCCACTTT.

Details on this clone: This may arise from a read error, as a much more abundant clone is one base away. Other DNA sequences in the same sample also yield this CDR3. This chain uses TRBV5-1 with TRBJ2-2; 11 nucleotides match TRBD2. This CDR3 is 16 amino acids long. V was pared by 4 bases and J by 1 base, with 3 bases of the junction left unmatched. Germline assignment: CDR1 SGHRS and CDR2 YFSETQ. The CDR3 spells CASSPGTSGNTGELFF. CDR3 bases: TGCGCCAGCAGCCCAGGGACTAGCGGGAACACCGGGGAGCTGTTTTTT.

The chain combines TRBV6-6 with TRBJ1-5, with TRBD1 matching 10 bases. Trimming removed 7 bases from V and 0 bases from J; junction bases left unmatched: 3. This CDR3 region has 15 residues. The germline CDR1 and CDR2 sequences are MNHNY and SVGAGI (reference sequence). As DNA, the CDR3 is TGTGCCAGCACTGACAGGGGGCTTAGCAATCAGCCCCAGCATTTT. This sequence encodes CASTDRGLSNQPQHF.

The J gene is TRBJ2-5, the V gene TRBV28, with TRBD1 matching over 8 bases. J gave up 14 bases and V 4 bases, and 12 bases lay outside the gene matches. The CDR3 loop spans 13 amino acids. Germline V gene sequence: CDR1 MDHEN, CDR2 SYDVKM. The CDR3 DNA reads TGTGCCAGCAGTTCGACACCTCAGGGGGCAGTTTACTTC. As protein: CASSSTPQGAVYF.

About this clone itself: The DNA is omitted, as the CDR3 cannot be located on it reliably, and the CDR3 follows TCRdb's listing. Additional DNA sequences in this sample encode the identical CDR3. V is TRBV28 and J is TRBJ1-2; the table's TRBD1 call for D was not verified on the DNA. The CDR3 comprises 14 residues, both ends counted. In germline, CDR1 is MDHEN, CDR2 SYDVKM. Here the CDR3 reads CASSTSDRGYGYTF.

J is TRBJ1-1 and V is TRBV19; D is perhaps TRBD1 (6 bases). The ends were cut back, 4 bases at V and 1 base at J, with 10 bases in the middle. The germline CDR1 and CDR2 sequences are LNHDA and SQIVND (reference sequence). This CDR3 is 14 amino acids long. The CDR3 DNA reads as TGTGCCAGTAGTAGGACAGTGGCGAACACTGAAGCTTTCTTT. It specifies CASSRTVANTEAFF.

V gene TRBV28 combines with J gene TRBJ2-6; weak D call: TRBD1 (5 bases). V shed 2 bases and J shed 1 base, with 6 bases lying between them. This CDR3 has 15 residues. Germline CDR1 MDHEN, CDR2 SYDVKM. This CDR3 reads CASSLAGSGANVLTF. DNA of the CDR3: TGTGCCAGCAGTTTAGCAGGGTCTGGGGCCAACGTCCTGACTTTC.

J is TRBJ2-3 and V is TRBV7-2; unclear D gene. V lost 3 bases and J lost 0, with 7 bases in between. This CDR3 contains 14 residues. CDR1 SGHTA and CDR2 FQGNSA come from the germline V gene. CDR3 region: CASSFTSSTDTQYF. For the CDR3, the DNA is TGTGCCAGCAGCTTCACCTCTAGCACAGATACGCAGTATTTT.

This clone has just a few counts. V usage is TRBV6-5 and J usage is TRBJ2-1, with 7 bases identical to TRBD2. V was clipped by 6 bases and J by 6 bases; unmatched bases: 5. The CDR3 is 13 residues long. The germline gives CDR1 MNHEY, CDR2 SVGAGI. CDR3 nucleotide sequence: TGTGCCAGCAGGGTAGCGGGCGGCAATGAGCAGTTCTTC. This sequence encodes CASRVAGGNEQFF.

J is TRBJ2-3 and V is TRBV5-1, with 10 nucleotides matching TRBD1. The V and J ends lost 4 bases and 4 bases, in that order; junction bases with no gene match: 9. The CDR3 covers 16 residues. CDR1 and CDR2 (germline): SGHRS, YFSETQ. The CDR3 region is CASSRGGTGVSDTQYF. CDR3 bases: TGCGCCAGCAGCCGTGGCGGGACAGGGGTATCAGATACGCAGTATTTT.

The rearrangement joins TRBV13 to TRBJ2-5, with TRBD1 matching 8 bases. The CDR3 totals 14 residues. The germline V gene has CDR1 PRHDT and CDR2 FYEKMQ (reference sequence). V was clipped by 5 bases and J by 5 bases; unmatched bases: 7. DNA of the CDR3: TGTGCCAGCAGCCCTCAGGGGGCGTGGGAGACCCAGTACTTC. This gives the protein CASSPQGAWETQYF.

Remarks on this clone: Different DNA sequences within this sample yield the same CDR3. The chain has TRBV6-1 and TRBJ2-2, with D possibly matching TRBD2 (6 bases). Trimming left V 6 bases short and J 2 bases short, with 7 bases between. Germline CDR1 reads MNHNS; CDR2 reads SASEGT. The CDR3 spans 13 residues. This CDR3 is CASRGLNTGELFF. CDR3 coding DNA: TGTGCCAGCAGAGGACTAAACACCGGGGAGCTGTTTTTT.

CDR3 sequence reads: CASSWGKQEPEAFF. As DNA, the CDR3 is TGTGCCAGCAGCTGGGGCAAACAGGAACCCGAAGCTTTCTTT. This sequence joins TRBV7-2 and TRBJ1-1; possible D gene TRBD1, 5 bases. This CDR3 contains 14 residues. Trimming removed 4 bases from V and 8 bases from J, with 17 bases in between. Germline CDR1 and CDR2: SGHTA and FQGNSA.

The CDR3, as DNA: TGTGCCAGCAGACGAAGCTCCTACAATGAGCAGTTCTTC. It encodes CASRRSSYNEQFF. This chain connects TRBV27 to TRBJ2-1; D unresolved. The V gene lost 6 bases and the J gene lost 0 bases, with 6 bases spanning the gap. Looked up from germline, CDR1 is MNHEY and CDR2 is SMNVEV (reference sequence). This CDR3 is built from 13 residues.

Turning to this clone: Other DNA sequences from this sample encode an identical CDR3 as well. The chain recombines TRBV19 with TRBJ2-7; 7 bases match TRBD1. This CDR3 contains 12 residues. V was clipped by 8 bases and J by 2 bases; unmatched bases: 3. Germline CDR1 is LNHDA and CDR2 is SQIVND (reference sequence). The CDR3 nucleotides are TGTGCCAGTCGAGACAGGGCCTACGAGCAGTACTTC. As protein: CASRDRAYEQYF.

V is TRBV6-4 and J is TRBJ2-3, with 8 positions matching TRBD2. Germline CDR1 and CDR2: MRHNA and SNTAGT. CDR3 length: 17 residues. V lost 3 bases and J lost 2; bases outside the gene matches: 10. This chain's CDR3 is CASSDTPSRGVTDTQYF. The DNA for the CDR3 is TGTGCCAGCAGTGATACCCCCTCGCGGGGGGTCACAGATACGCAGTATTTT.

This chain joins TRBV28 and TRBJ2-3, with TRBD1 matching 7 bases. Germline V gene data show CDR1 as MDHEN and CDR2 as SYDVKM. Trimming took 5 bases from V and 3 from J; bases not matched to a gene: 5. This CDR3 spans 14 amino acids. CDR3 protein: CASSDRVGTDTQYF. In nucleotides, the CDR3 is TGTGCCAGCAGTGACAGGGTTGGGACAGATACGCAGTATTTT.

The chain has TRBV29-1 and TRBJ2-2, with TRBD1 as a possible D gene (7 bases). Germline V gives CDR1 SQVTM, CDR2 ANQGSEA. V gave up 6 bases and J gave up 2 bases, with 13 bases separating them. This CDR3 has 14 residues. CDR3 region: CSVSGDRNTGELFF. For the CDR3, the DNA is TGCAGCGTGTCGGGGGACAGAAACACCGGGGAGCTGTTTTTT.

V usage is TRBV5-1 and J usage is TRBJ1-2; maybe TRBD1 (5 bases). Germline V CDR1 and CDR2: SGHRS, YFSETQ. The length of the CDR3 is 14 residues. Trimming took 0 bases from V and 5 from J, leaving 11 bases between them. CDR3 in amino acids: CASSLDRMEYGYTF. The CDR3 coding sequence is TGCGCCAGCAGCTTGGACAGGATGGAGTATGGCTACACCTTC.

This clone was picked up many times. In DNA form, the CDR3 reads TGTGCCAGCAGCCCAGGAGGGGGGGGCGCGGCCGAGCAGTACTTC. Translated: CASSPGGGGAAEQYF. The V call is TRBV7-6, the J call TRBJ2-7, with TRBD2 as a possible D gene (7 bases). Between the trimmed V and J ends, which lost 5 bases and 6 bases, there was a span of 20 bases. CDR3 length: 15 amino acids. CDR1 is SGHVS, CDR2 FNYEAQ, per germline.

The V call is TRBV6-1, the J call TRBJ2-1; TRBD2 aligns across 9 bases. The V segment lost 3 bases and the J segment 1 base; nucleotides outside the gene matches: 10. Germline V CDR1 and CDR2: MNHNS, SASEGT. The CDR3 has 18 amino acids. The CDR3 protein is CASSEGVGAGGSYNEQFF. CDR3 in DNA: TGTGCCAGCAGTGAGGGCGTCGGAGCGGGGGGATCCTACAATGAGCAGTTCTTC.

This clone was detected only a few times. The chain is built from TRBV5-1 and TRBJ1-4; D remains unclear. This CDR3 has 17 amino acids. CDR1 is SGHRS and CDR2 is YFSETQ in the germline V gene. The V gene lost 0 bases and the J gene lost 2 bases, with 14 bases spanning the gap. The CDR3 nucleotides are TGCGCCAGCAGCTTGGATCGGGGATCTGGGACTAATGAAAAACTGTTTTTT. Translation gives CASSLDRGSGTNEKLFF.

The gene calls are TRBV28 and TRBJ2-1; possible D gene TRBD1, 6 bases. Between the trimmed V and J ends, which lost 6 bases and 0 bases, there was a span of 12 bases. This CDR3 is built from 15 residues. CDR1 and CDR2 from the germline V gene are MDHEN and SYDVKM. Here the CDR3 reads CASRAPTGSYNEQFF. In DNA, the CDR3 is TGTGCCAGCAGAGCACCGACAGGCTCCTACAATGAGCAGTTCTTC. The variable domain in full, completed from reference TRBV28 and TRBJ2-1, reads DVKVTQSSRYLVKRTGEKVFLECVQDMDHENMFWYRQDPGLGLRLIYFSYDVKMKEKGDIPEGYSVSREKKERFSLILESASTNQTSMYLCASRAPTGSYNEQFFGPGTRLTVL.

The J gene is TRBJ2-3, the V gene TRBV10-1; weak D call: TRBD2 (6 bases). CDR1 and CDR2 (germline): WNHNN, SYGVQD (reference sequence). V lost 4 bases and J 0 bases, leaving 11 bases between the germline ends. This CDR3 region has 15 residues. CDR3 nucleotide sequence: TGCGCCAGCAGTGTTAGTAGCGGAAGCACAGATACGCAGTATTTT. It yields the protein CASSVSSGSTDTQYF.

This clone was seen a few times. The chain combines TRBV30 with TRBJ1-1, with D unclear. The CDR3 has 13 amino acids. Looked up from germline, CDR1 is GTSNPN and CDR2 is SVGIG (reference sequence). V dropped 0 bases and J dropped 1 base, with 6 bases sitting between them. The CDR3: CAWSVAKNTEAFF. CDR3 coding DNA: TGTGCCTGGAGTGTAGCAAAGAACACTGAAGCTTTCTTT.